A single sample is the source of the 26 T cell receptor beta chains below, sequenced in a study of T-cell memory formation after mild COVID-19. TCRdb used MiXCR to reprocess the 5' RACE reads, holding one entry per CDR3 protein. The sample has about 560,000 distinct CDR3 sequences, roughly 18% seen once. The sequenced material came from PBMCs or a T cell subset sorted from them (not recorded which). The receptor source for this set is an adult woman who had mild COVID-19 (a few samples of this study predate the infection). Cell type and time point are not known.

This clonotype occurred a few times. V and J are TRBV7-9 and TRBJ2-2, with D unresolved. This CDR3 has 15 residues. Germline loops: CDR1 SEHNR, CDR2 FQNEAQ (reference sequence). V was clipped by 8 bases and J by 8 bases, with 21 bases between them. The CDR3 here is CASAQSSWREGELFF. The CDR3 DNA sequence: TGTGCCAGCGCCCAAAGTAGTTGGCGTGAAGGGGAGCTGTTTTTT.

This clonotype has more than one count but fewer than ten. The chain couples TRBV9 to TRBJ2-6; no firm D call. Germline values: CDR1 SGDLS, CDR2 YYNGEE. This CDR3 contains 16 residues. V was pared by 4 bases and J by 2 bases, with 13 bases between. The CDR3 DNA reads as TGTGCCAGCAGCCCACGACTGAACCCTGGGGCCAACGTCCTGACTTTC. Its protein product is CASSPRLNPGANVLTF. Complete variable domain (other parts from reference TRBV9 and TRBJ2-6): DSGVTQTPKHLITATGQRVTLRCSPRSGDLSVYWYQQSLDQGLQFLIQYYNGEERAKGNILERFSAQQFPDLHSELNLSSLELGDSALYFCASSPRLNPGANVLTFGAGSRLTVL.

A few counts support this clonotype. The chain couples TRBV30 to TRBJ1-1; TRBD1 is a possible D gene (6 bases). The CDR3 has 13 residues. Per germline, CDR1 GTSNPN and CDR2 SVGIG (reference sequence). V was clipped by 5 bases and J by 4 bases, with 14 bases between them. CDR3 amino acids: CAWDGGWGTEAFF. The CDR3 nucleotides read TGTGCCTGGGACGGGGGCTGGGGCACTGAAGCTTTCTTT. The full variable domain, rest sourced from reference TRBV30 and TRBJ1-1, is SQTIHQWPATLVQPVGSPLSLECTVEGTSNPNLYWYRQAAGRGLQLLFYSVGIGQISSEVPQNLSASRPQDRQFILSSKKLLLSDSGFYLCAWDGGWGTEAFFGQGTRLTVV.

This clonotype has only a few counts. The chain couples TRBV24-1 to TRBJ1-1; D unresolved. This CDR3 region has 15 residues. Germline V gives CDR1 KGHDR, CDR2 SFDVKD. Between the trimmed V and J ends, which lost 7 bases and 3 bases, there was a span of 17 bases. The CDR3 loop is CATSPSRGTDTEAFF. The CDR3 DNA is TGTGCCACCAGCCCATCGCGGGGAACCGACACTGAAGCTTTCTTT.

The V gene is TRBV5-1, the J gene TRBJ2-7; 14 nucleotides agree with TRBD2. The germline V gene encodes CDR1 SGHRS and CDR2 YFSETQ. V lost 4 bases, J lost 0 bases, and 9 bases stayed unmatched. The CDR3 totals 18 residues. The CDR3: CASSAGTSGGPSSYEQYF. CDR3 nucleotides: TGCGCCAGCAGCGCCGGGACTAGCGGGGGCCCGAGCTCCTACGAGCAGTACTTC.

This clonotype came up a few times. V and J are TRBV7-3 and TRBJ1-1; tentatively, D is TRBD1 (5 bases). Germline CDR1 SGHTA, CDR2 FQGTGA. The CDR3 is 13 amino acids. Deletions cut 4 bases from V and 3 bases from J, with 9 bases between. The CDR3 region is CASSSGLHTEAFF. CDR3 sequence (DNA): TGTGCCAGCAGCTCGGGACTTCACACTGAAGCTTTCTTT.

This clonotype was observed a handful of times. The chain combines TRBV20-1 with TRBJ2-3, with D possibly being TRBD1 (6 bases). The V and J ends lost 5 bases and 0 bases respectively, with 18 bases between them. The CDR3 covers 16 residues. CDR1 is DFQATT, CDR2 SNEGSKA, per germline (reference sequence). CDR3 DNA sequence: TGCAGTGCTGAGGAAGCAACAGGGAGTAGCACAGATACGCAGTATTTT. Protein product: CSAEEATGSSTDTQYF.

This clonotype has just a few counts. The chain uses TRBV12-3 or TRBV12-4 and TRBJ1-5; TRBD1 aligns across 7 bases. The CDR3 is made up of 16 amino acids. The V gene end was trimmed by 2 bases and the J gene end by 3 bases; junction bases not matched to a gene: 7. This chain's CDR3 is CASSLSRGLANQPQHF. As DNA, the CDR3 is TGTGCCAGCAGTTTAAGTAGGGGGCTGGCCAATCAGCCCCAGCATTTT.

Here the CDR3 reads CASSEEYEQYF. The DNA of the CDR3 is TGCGCCAGCAGCGAAGAATACGAGCAGTACTTC. This sequence joins TRBV5-1 and TRBJ2-7; D is ambiguous. From germline, CDR1 is SGHRS and CDR2 YFSETQ. The CDR3 runs to 11 residues. V lost 4 bases and J 4 bases, leaving 6 bases between the germline ends.

The CDR3 reads CASSLSASVHEQYF. Written as DNA, the CDR3 is TGCGCCAGCAGCTTATCCGCGTCCGTCCACGAGCAGTACTTC. The rearrangement joins TRBV5-1 to TRBJ2-7; D not certain. Trimming pared 2 bases from V and 5 bases from J, leaving 14 bases between. This CDR3 is built from 14 residues. Per the germline V gene, CDR1 is SGHRS and CDR2 is YFSETQ.

The chain employs TRBV19 and TRBJ1-1; tentatively, D is TRBD1 (6 bases). This CDR3 is 13 amino acids long. Trimming cost V 6 bases and J 1 base, with 9 bases left between them. From germline, CDR1 is LNHDA and CDR2 SQIVND (reference sequence). CDR3 sequence: CASSWGANTEAFF. CDR3 nucleotides: TGTGCCAGTAGCTGGGGGGCGAACACTGAAGCTTTCTTT.

This clonotype was seen many times. V gene TRBV20-1 combines with J gene TRBJ2-1; the D call may be TRBD1 or TRBD2 (5 bases each). Germline assignment: CDR1 DFQATT and CDR2 SNEGSKA (reference sequence). With 4 bases removed from V and 0 bases from J, the gap between germline ends came to 13 bases. This CDR3 comprises 15 residues. The CDR3 nucleotides read TGCAGTGCTACTTCGGGGACGTACTCCTACAATGAGCAGTTCTTC. It translates to CSATSGTYSYNEQFF.

The J gene is TRBJ2-7, the V gene TRBV27, with 12 bases identical to TRBD2. The trim removed 5 bases at V and 2 bases at J, leaving 4 bases unmatched. Per the germline V gene, CDR1 is MNHEY and CDR2 is SMNVEV (reference sequence). CDR3 size: 15 residues. The CDR3 region is CASSHLAGGTYEQYF. The CDR3 DNA reads as TGTGCCAGCAGTCATCTAGCGGGGGGGACCTACGAGCAGTACTTC.

This clonotype was seen a handful of times. The V and J genes are TRBV20-1 and TRBJ2-1; D ambiguous. The CDR3 runs to 14 residues. Germline loops: CDR1 DFQATT, CDR2 SNEGSKA (reference sequence). With 3 bases removed from V and 8 bases from J, the gap between germline ends came to 17 bases. The CDR3 spells CSARLYSVADEQFF. The CDR3, as DNA: TGCAGTGCTAGGCTTTACAGTGTGGCGGATGAGCAGTTCTTC.

This clonotype was seen at least ten times. The chain uses TRBV24-1 and TRBJ2-1, with unresolved D. V gave up 1 base and J gave up 6 bases, with 6 bases separating them. Germline CDR1 KGHDR, CDR2 SFDVKD. The CDR3 is 13 residues long. This CDR3 is CATSDFPGNEQFF. The CDR3 nucleotides are TGTGCCACCAGTGATTTTCCCGGCAATGAGCAGTTCTTC.

The chain uses TRBV21-1 and TRBJ2-7; the D call in the table, TRBD2, was not verified against the DNA. TRBV21-1 is an annotated pseudogene. The CDR3 spans 17 residues. CDR3 nucleotide sequence: TGTGCCAGCAGCAAAGCACGAAACACCTCCCGATACTACGAGCAGTACTTC. Translating gives CASSKARNTSRYYEQYF.

This clonotype appeared a single time. This chain uses TRBV12-3 or TRBV12-4 with TRBJ1-1; D gene ambiguous. V lost 4 bases, J lost 4 bases, and 13 bases lay in between. The CDR3 is made up of 14 amino acids. CDR3 residues: CASSSHAGGTEAFF. The CDR3 coding sequence is TGTGCCAGCAGTTCCCACGCGGGAGGCACTGAAGCTTTCTTT.

This clonotype was seen repeatedly, ten times or more. The V gene is TRBV19, the J gene TRBJ2-6; no definite D call. The germline V and J ends were trimmed by 1 base and 0 bases, with 7 bases remaining between them. The CDR3 length is 16 residues. Per germline, CDR1 LNHDA and CDR2 SQIVND (reference sequence). The CDR3, as DNA: TGTGCCAGTAGTATAGGGGTGCCCTCTGGGGCCAACGTCCTGACTTTC. It codes for CASSIGVPSGANVLTF.

This clonotype appeared many times. This chain connects TRBV3-1 to TRBJ2-1; D is unresolved. Looked up from germline, CDR1 is LGHDT and CDR2 is YNNKEL (reference sequence). The CDR3 is 15 residues long. V was clipped by 4 bases and J by 0 bases, with 10 bases between them. CDR3 in DNA: TGTGCCAGCAGCCTCGGATTGGGCTCCTACAATGAGCAGTTCTTC. Its protein product is CASSLGLGSYNEQFF.

This clonotype was counted only a few times. This chain links TRBV4-2 with TRBJ2-1; 7 nucleotides match TRBD2. The CDR3 loop spans 16 amino acids. Per germline, CDR1 LGHNA and CDR2 YNFKEQ. Trimming took 0 bases from V and 9 from J; bases not matched to a gene: 11. The CDR3 reads CASSQDPGLGESEQFF. CDR3 DNA: TGTGCCAGCAGCCAAGATCCCGGACTAGGGGAGAGTGAGCAGTTCTTC.

This clonotype was counted at least ten times. The chain couples TRBV3-1 to TRBJ1-1; D is unresolved. The V and J ends lost 4 bases and 6 bases respectively, with 15 bases between them. CDR1 is LGHDT and CDR2 is YNNKEL in the germline V gene (reference sequence). The CDR3 is made up of 14 amino acids. The DNA of the CDR3 is TGTGCCAGCAGCCCACGAGGTAGCGTATCTGAAGCTTTCTTT. It translates to CASSPRGSVSEAFF.

This clonotype was found a few times. This chain uses TRBV5-5 with TRBJ2-7; TRBD2 might be the D (6 bases). The CDR3 has 15 residues. V was cut by 0 bases and J by 3 bases, with 13 bases left in between. Per the germline V gene, CDR1 is SGHKS and CDR2 is YYEKEE (reference sequence). The CDR3 region is CASSLVVSGNYEQYF. The CDR3 DNA reads as TGTGCCAGCAGCTTGGTGGTTAGCGGAAACTACGAGCAGTACTTC.

V is TRBV19 and J is TRBJ2-2, with D unresolved. CDR1 is LNHDA and CDR2 is SQIVND in the germline V gene (reference sequence). The CDR3 length is 15 residues. Between the trimmed V and J ends, which lost 3 bases and 4 bases, there was a span of 12 bases. As DNA, the CDR3 is TGTGCCAGTAGTATCGTAGGGATAGGCACCGGGGAGCTGTTTTTT. Translation gives CASSIVGIGTGELFF. Drawing the rest from reference TRBV19 and TRBJ2-2, the complete variable domain is DGGITQSPKYLFRKEGQNVTLSCEQNLNHDAMYWYRQDPGQGLRLIYYSQIVNDFQKGDIAEGYSVSREKKESFPLTVTSAQKNPTAFYLCASSIVGIGTGELFFGEGSRLTVL.

The chain uses TRBV30 and TRBJ2-7; possibly TRBD1 for D (7 bases). V was clipped by 0 bases and J by 3 bases, with 12 bases between them. Germline V gene data show CDR1 as GTSNPN and CDR2 as SVGIG (reference sequence). This CDR3 contains 14 residues. CDR3 in amino acids: CAWSVAGGNYEQYF. DNA for the CDR3: TGTGCCTGGAGTGTAGCAGGGGGGAACTACGAGCAGTACTTC.

This clonotype was detected a few times. This chain connects TRBV7-6 to TRBJ1-4, with 7 nucleotides matching TRBD1. Germline V lookup: CDR1 SGHVS, CDR2 FNYEAQ. The CDR3 has 17 residues. J was trimmed by 8 bases and V by 2 bases; bases with no gene match: 14. CDR3 in amino acids: CASSLNGGPGQHEKLFF. The CDR3 coding sequence is TGTGCCAGCAGCTTAAACGGGGGTCCGGGACAGCACGAAAAACTGTTTTTT.

The chain carries TRBV9 and TRBJ2-3, with a weak D call TRBD2 (7 bases). Germline CDR1 and CDR2: SGDLS and YYNGEE. Trimming took off 0 bases at V and 4 bases at J, with 15 bases between the two ends. The CDR3 has 16 residues. In DNA form, the CDR3 reads TGTGCCAGCAGCGTAGGAGGGGGAGGGCCGCCAGATACGCAGTATTTT. Translated, it gives CASSVGGGGPPDTQYF. The full variable domain, in which reference TRBV9 and TRBJ2-3 provide the parts outside the CDR3, is DSGVTQTPKHLITATGQRVTLRCSPRSGDLSVYWYQQSLDQGLQFLIQYYNGEERAKGNILERFSAQQFPDLHSELNLSSLELGDSALYFCASSVGGGGPPDTQYFGPGTRLTVL.